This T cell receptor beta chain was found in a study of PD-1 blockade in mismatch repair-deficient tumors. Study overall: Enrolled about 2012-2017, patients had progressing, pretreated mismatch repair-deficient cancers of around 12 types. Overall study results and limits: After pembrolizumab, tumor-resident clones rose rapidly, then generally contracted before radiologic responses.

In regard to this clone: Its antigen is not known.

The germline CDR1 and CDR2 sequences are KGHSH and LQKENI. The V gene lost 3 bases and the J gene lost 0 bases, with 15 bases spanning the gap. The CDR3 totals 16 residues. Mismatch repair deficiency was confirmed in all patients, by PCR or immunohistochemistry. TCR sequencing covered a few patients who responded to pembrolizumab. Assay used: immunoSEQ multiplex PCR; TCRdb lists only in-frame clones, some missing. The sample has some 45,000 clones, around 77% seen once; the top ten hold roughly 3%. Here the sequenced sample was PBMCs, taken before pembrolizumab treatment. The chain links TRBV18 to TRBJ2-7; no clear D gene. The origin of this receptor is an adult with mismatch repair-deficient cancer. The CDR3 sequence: CASSPGSFRSSYEQYF. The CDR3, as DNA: TGTGCCAGCTCACCGGGAAGCTTTAGGAGCTCCTACGAGCAGTACTTC.